The T cell receptor (beta chain) under discussion was sequenced for a study of T cell responses to AZD1222 COVID-19 vaccine. Study outcomes and limitations: In all cases, repertoires were sampled only after the peak T cell response. Only 5 or 6 individuals given AZD1222 were seropositive at baseline.

As regards this clone: The antigen remains undetermined.

The V gene end was trimmed by 0 bases and the J gene end by 7 bases; junction bases not matched to a gene: 8. The CDR3 has 16 residues. Germline loops: CDR1 SGHRS, CDR2 YFSETQ. The protocol was immunoSEQ multiplex PCR, while the TCRdb copy is restricted to in-frame clones and leaves out a portion. The sample lists roughly 120,000 clones; 85% to 95% were seen once. Sequenced material: peripheral blood, taken 28 days after the second AZD1222 dose. This sequence joins TRBV5-1 and TRBJ1-4; 8 bases match TRBD1. This TCR derives from an adult who received the AZD1222 COVID-19 vaccine. CDR3 DNA: TGCGCCAGCAGCTTGGGGACAGGGCTCTACGGTGAAAAACTGTTTTTT. Amino acid sequence: CASSLGTGLYGEKLFF.